Given below is one T cell receptor (beta chain) in context. This clone was detected only a few times. Its binding antigen is unknown. Base qualities are missing; no much larger clone stands one base away. One collaborating source in Seattle enrolled patients while the patients were actively infected and followed the patients over time throughout the course of disease. Each collaborating institution followed its own protocols to collect whole blood in K2EDTA tubes. For TCRbeta analysis, collaborator samples were shipped as frozen whole blood, as isolated PBMCs, or as DNA extracted from either sample type. TCRbeta CDR3 regions were amplified from genomic DNA by means of the immunoSEQ Assay, a bias-controlled multiplex PCR. The authors' pipeline ran thus. Nucleated cell counts per sample were estimated from amplification of reference gene primers within the assay. To quantify the absolute abundance of each unique TCRbeta CDR3 rearrangement, sequence reads were collapsed and filtered. For each sample, productive Simpson clonality was calculated as the square root of Simpson's diversity index over productive rearrangements. This immuneACCESS table, as held by TCRdb, lists in-frame sequences with V and J called but not all clones. Of the missing ones, under half trace to an unresolved V gene in checked studies; the others have no known cause. V and J calls and clone size are copied from that table; D and trimming were computed from the DNA. The sample contains over 150,000 clones, 65% to 90% of them found a single time. The leading ten clones occupy around 10% of the sample.

Including the terminal cysteine and phenylalanine, the CDR3 comprises 12 residues. Left in the record is the CDR3 DNA by itself, 36 bases read in frame from the first base. The germline V gene (reference sequence) provides CDR1 LNHDA and CDR2 SQIVND. For this chain, trimming is 11 bases at the V end and 7 bases at the J end, and the number of junction bases without a gene match is 2. The entry originates in a study of blood T cell repertoires in COVID-19 (TCRdb year 2020). Regarding the research as a whole: Samples covering the acute and convalescent phases of COVID-19 were provided by collaborators in the United States, Italy and Spain. Where available, HLA class I and class II types were taken from metadata supplied by the sample provider and were not determined by assay-based typing. A de-identified subject ID, COVID-19 status, age in years and sex were almost always included in the sample metadata. The repertoires were made available in a free public database intended to serve as a resource for research on the immune response to SARS-CoV-2. The prospective study material was composed of cDNA or gDNA derived from T cells, B-cell-depleted T cells, or PBMCs. The dataset comprised deeply sampled blood TCRbeta repertoires from subjects exposed to, actively infected with, or recovered from COVID-19. Samples were obtained from the ongoing ImmuneRACE study (first 160 participants) and from approximately 1,200 subjects provided by 6 global collaborators. Points the paper makes about the study in general: Clinical and demographic metadata were provided uncurated, with the amount varying by source and participant.

This sequence originates from a woman in her sixties with COVID-19, enrolled during active disease. Sequenced sample: peripheral blood. The sequence links TRBV19 to TRBJ1-6; TRBD1 lines up with 10 middle nucleotides. The CDR3 loop reads CAGGQGNSPLHF. The sequenced DNA is TGTGCCGGGGGACAGGGGAATTCACCCCTCCACTTT.